The 26 T cell receptor beta chains reported below all come from one sample, sequenced in a study of T cells after yellow fever vaccination. Using its own MiXCR run on the 5' RACE reads, TCRdb lists one record per CDR3 protein. The sample records under 550,000 distinct CDR3 sequences, around a fifth being singletons. The specimen comprised PBMCs, sampled about 20 days after the first yellow fever vaccination. These receptors were obtained from a man aged 18 to 29 who received the YFV17D yellow fever vaccine.

This clonotype has only a few counts. This chain uses TRBV25-1 with TRBJ2-7, with D possibly matching TRBD2 (5 bases). V lost 1 base, J lost 0 bases, and 7 bases lay in between. The CDR3 runs to 14 residues. Germline V lookup: CDR1 MGHDK, CDR2 SYGVNS. CDR3 DNA sequence: TGTGCCAGCAGTGAATTGGGGAGCTCCTACGAGCAGTACTTC. Translated, it gives CASSELGSSYEQYF.

The V gene is TRBV12-3 or TRBV12-4, the J gene TRBJ1-1; 8 positions match TRBD1. The CDR3 totals 14 residues. The ends lost 6 bases at V and 1 base at J; junction bases unmatched: 4. The CDR3 region is CASRIDRGNTEAFF. CDR3 DNA sequence: TGTGCCAGCAGGATCGACAGGGGGAACACTGAAGCTTTCTTT.

The DNA of the CDR3 is TGTGCCAGCAGTTTAAGAGGGGTCGACGAAAAACTGTTTTTT. Amino acids: CASSLRGVDEKLFF. The chain links TRBV12-3 or TRBV12-4 to TRBJ1-4, with D perhaps TRBD1 (5 bases). The CDR3 is 14 residues long. V was pared by 2 bases and J by 8 bases, with 12 bases between.

V usage is TRBV27 and J usage is TRBJ1-4; tentative D call: TRBD1 (5 bases). The germline CDR1 and CDR2 sequences are MNHEY and SMNVEV (reference sequence). The CDR3 is 14 residues long. The ends were cut back, 2 bases at V and 5 bases at J, with 9 bases in the middle. CDR3 DNA: TGTGCCAGCAGTTTAGAGGGGTTCAATGAAAAACTGTTTTTT. Amino acids: CASSLEGFNEKLFF.

This clonotype was counted a few times. The V and J genes are TRBV18 and TRBJ2-1; D possibly uses TRBD1 or TRBD2 (7 bases each). The CDR3 has 14 residues. The germline V gene encodes CDR1 KGHSH and CDR2 LQKENI. V was clipped by 4 bases and J by 8 bases, with 15 bases between them. In nucleotides, the CDR3 is TGTGCCAGCTCACAGCAGACAGGGAGGGATGAGCAGTTCTTC. Translating gives CASSQQTGRDEQFF. Full variable domain (rest looked up from reference TRBV18 and TRBJ2-1): NAGVMQNPRHLVRRRGQEARLRCSPMKGHSHVYWYRQLPEEGLKFMVYLQKENIIDESGMPKERFSAEFPKEGPSILRIQQVVRGDSAAYFCASSQQTGRDEQFFGPGTRLTVL.

The sample holds a few counts of this clonotype. The chain carries TRBV6-5 and TRBJ2-7; maybe TRBD2 (5 bases). This CDR3 has 12 residues. Germline values: CDR1 MNHEY, CDR2 SVGAGI. Between the trimmed V and J ends, which lost 6 bases and 6 bases, there was a span of 12 bases. The CDR3 bases are TGTGCCAGCAGGGAGAGGGCATCCGAGCAGTACTTC. Protein sequence: CASRERASEQYF.

This clonotype occurred a few times. The J gene is TRBJ1-6, the V gene TRBV7-3; no firm D call. V was shortened by 5 bases and J by 7 bases, with 6 bases between the two germline ends. This CDR3 has 12 amino acids. Germline V gene lookup returns CDR1 SGHTA and CDR2 FQGTGA. The CDR3 is CASSQGNSPLHF. The CDR3 DNA reads as TGTGCCAGCAGCCAAGGGAATTCACCCCTCCACTTT.

The rearrangement uses TRBV20-1 and TRBJ2-5, with TRBD1 matching 7 bases. Germline assignment: CDR1 DFQATT and CDR2 SNEGSKA (reference sequence). The CDR3 is 13 amino acids. The J segment lost 6 bases and the V segment lost 5 bases, leaving 9 bases of the junction unmatched. The CDR3 sequence is CSARQGVKKTQYF. The CDR3 nucleotides read TGCAGTGCTCGGCAGGGGGTTAAAAAGACCCAGTACTTC.

The chain has TRBV4-1 and TRBJ2-5, with 8 positions matching TRBD2. V was clipped by 3 bases and J by 1 base; unmatched bases: 7. Germline CDR1 and CDR2: MGHRA and YSYEKL. The CDR3 is 16 residues long. CDR3 sequence: CASSQSRGGPQETQYF. In DNA, the CDR3 is TGCGCCAGCAGCCAGAGCCGGGGGGGTCCCCAAGAGACCCAGTACTTC.

The V gene is TRBV7-2, the J gene TRBJ1-6, with D perhaps TRBD1 (6 bases). V was pared by 5 bases and J by 9 bases, with 20 bases between. The CDR3 has 16 residues. The germline V gene encodes CDR1 SGHTA and CDR2 FQGNSA. The CDR3 region is CASSQTPGASRSPLHF. As DNA, the CDR3 is TGTGCCAGCAGCCAGACCCCAGGGGCGTCACGTTCACCCCTCCACTTT. Full variable domain (missing parts from reference TRBV7-2 and TRBJ1-6): GAGVSQSPSNKVTEKGKDVELRCDPISGHTALYWYRQSLGQGLEFLIYFQGNSAPDKSGLPSDRFSAERTGGSVSTLTIQRTQQEDSAVYLCASSQTPGASRSPLHFGNGTRLTVT.

The rearrangement joins TRBV30 to TRBJ2-1; 8 bases are a match to TRBD2. Germline loops: CDR1 GTSNPN, CDR2 SVGIG (reference sequence). This CDR3 is 16 amino acids long. V trimming: 1 base; J trimming: 4 bases; junction bases outside the gene matches: 9. CDR3 amino acids: CAWSAPPRGGYNEQFF. In DNA form, the CDR3 reads TGTGCCTGGAGTGCGCCCCCTCGCGGGGGGTACAATGAGCAGTTCTTC. Variable domain in full (rest from reference TRBV30 and TRBJ2-1): SQTIHQWPATLVQPVGSPLSLECTVEGTSNPNLYWYRQAAGRGLQLLFYSVGIGQISSEVPQNLSASRPQDRQFILSSKKLLLSDSGFYLCAWSAPPRGGYNEQFFGPGTRLTVL.

The rearrangement links TRBV20-1 to TRBJ2-1; D remains unclear. The V gene's germline CDR1 is DFQATT and CDR2 SNEGSKA (reference sequence). The CDR3 sequence is 12 residues long. V gave up 5 bases and J gave up 7 bases, with 12 bases separating them. For the CDR3, the DNA is TGCAGTGCTCCCCACAACCGAAATGAGCAGTTCTTC. Translation: CSAPHNRNEQFF.

This clonotype was recorded a few times. The chain uses TRBV12-3 or TRBV12-4 and TRBJ1-2; maybe TRBD1 (5 bases). V was shortened by 5 bases and J by 4 bases, with 14 bases between the two germline ends. The CDR3 has 14 amino acids. The CDR3, as DNA: TGTGCCAGCAGTCCGCTCCGGGACGGCTATGGCTACACCTTC. Protein: CASSPLRDGYGYTF.

The V gene is TRBV27, the J gene TRBJ2-3, with 8 nucleotides matching TRBD2. The CDR3 length is 14 residues. CDR1 is MNHEY, CDR2 SMNVEV, per germline (reference sequence). J lost 4 bases, V lost 3 bases, and 3 bases had no gene match. The CDR3 spells CASSFAGGADTQYF. CDR3 DNA: TGTGCCAGCAGTTTTGCGGGGGGCGCAGATACGCAGTATTTT.

This rearrangement joins TRBV7-6 to TRBJ2-1; 16 bases map to TRBD2. After removal of 4 bases from V and 7 bases from J, the junction contained 7 bases not matched to a gene. The CDR3 runs 17 residues. The germline CDR1 and CDR2 sequences are SGHVS and FNYEAQ. This CDR3 is CASSSRLGLAGGNEQFF. The CDR3 coding sequence is TGTGCCAGCAGCTCGCGCTTGGGACTAGCGGGGGGGAATGAGCAGTTCTTC.

This clonotype was detected a few times. The chain combines TRBV7-2 with TRBJ2-7; 10 bases agree with TRBD2. Germline V CDR1 and CDR2: SGHTA, FQGNSA. There are 13 residues in the CDR3. The ends lost 3 bases at V and 4 bases at J; junction bases unmatched: 0. Here the CDR3 DNA reads TGTGCCAGCAGCTTTAGCGGGGGGTACGAGCAGTACGTC. Translated, it gives CASSFSGGYEQYV.

This clonotype was seen a handful of times. The J gene is TRBJ2-1, the V gene TRBV6-6; D is possibly TRBD2 (6 bases). Germline values: CDR1 MNHNY, CDR2 SVGAGI (reference sequence). The V end lost 2 bases, the J end lost 5 bases, and 7 bases lay between the germline ends. This CDR3 has 13 residues. The CDR3 is CASSYPGDNEQFF. The CDR3 DNA reads TGTGCCAGCAGTTACCCGGGGGACAATGAGCAGTTCTTC.

In nucleotides, the CDR3 is TGTGCCAGCACCGGAGACAGTAACGGCCCAGATACGCAGTATTTT. As protein: CASTGDSNGPDTQYF. The chain is built from TRBV12-3 or TRBV12-4 and TRBJ2-3; perhaps TRBD1 as D (5 bases). The V gene lost 7 bases and the J gene lost 4 bases, with 18 bases spanning the gap. This CDR3 contains 15 residues.

CDR3 in amino acids: CATSRNPPAGYNEQFF. The DNA of the CDR3 is TGTGCCACCAGCAGAAACCCCCCGGCGGGTTACAATGAGCAGTTCTTC. The rearrangement uses TRBV15 and TRBJ2-1, with D possibly TRBD2 on 5 matching bases. The CDR3 covers 16 residues. Germline V gives CDR1 LNHNV, CDR2 YYDKDF (reference sequence). Trimming took 2 bases from V and 4 from J, leaving 15 bases between them.

The rearrangement joins TRBV6-4 to TRBJ2-2, with a tentative D call TRBD1 (6 bases). Trimming shortened V by 5 bases and J by 4 bases, and 14 bases separated the two germline ends. The CDR3 covers 15 residues. CDR1 and CDR2 from the germline V gene are MRHNA and SNTAGT. For the CDR3, the DNA is TGTGCCAGCAGTCCACAGGGTGTAAGCACCGGGGAGCTGTTTTTT. Residues: CASSPQGVSTGELFF.

J is TRBJ1-2 and V is TRBV30; D unresolved. The ends were cut back, 0 bases at V and 4 bases at J, with 12 bases in the middle. CDR3 length: 14 amino acids. From germline, CDR1 is GTSNPN and CDR2 SVGIG (reference sequence). This CDR3 is CAWSVLGSFYGYTF. The CDR3 DNA reads TGTGCCTGGAGTGTACTGGGCAGTTTCTATGGCTACACCTTC. The variable domain in full, with the rest retrieved from reference TRBV30 and TRBJ1-2, is SQTIHQWPATLVQPVGSPLSLECTVEGTSNPNLYWYRQAAGRGLQLLFYSVGIGQISSEVPQNLSASRPQDRQFILSSKKLLLSDSGFYLCAWSVLGSFYGYTFGSGTRLTVV.

There are a few counts of this clonotype. The V and J genes are TRBV7-9 and TRBJ2-7; TRBD1 aligns across 9 bases. CDR1 is SEHNR and CDR2 is FQNEAQ in the germline V gene (reference sequence). The junction had 16 bases not matched to a gene; V was cut back by 5 bases and J by 11 bases. The CDR3 loop spans 15 amino acids. CDR3 region: CASSLTGQGFLDEYF. The CDR3 DNA follows: TGTGCCAGCAGCCTTACGGGACAGGGATTTCTTGACGAGTACTTC.

J is TRBJ2-7 and V is TRBV4-1; the match to TRBD2 covers 7 bases. This CDR3 has 15 residues. The germline V gene has CDR1 MGHRA and CDR2 YSYEKL. With 4 bases clipped from V and 4 bases from J, the junction kept 10 bases outside the gene matches. The CDR3 sequence: CASSLDTGGWYEQYF. In DNA form, the CDR3 reads TGCGCCAGCAGCCTCGATACGGGGGGTTGGTACGAGCAGTACTTC.

This clonotype was counted a few times. The V call is TRBV20-1, the J call TRBJ2-2, with TRBD1 identical over 7 bases. This CDR3 has 15 amino acids. Trimming cost V 3 bases and J 1 base; bases outside gene matches: 5. Germline loops: CDR1 DFQATT, CDR2 SNEGSKA (reference sequence). CDR3 in amino acids: CSASLRGLNTGELFF. For the CDR3, the DNA is TGCAGTGCTAGTTTGAGGGGGCTGAACACCGGGGAGCTGTTTTTT.

This clonotype occurred a few times. This chain links TRBV4-3 with TRBJ1-2, with D tentatively TRBD1 (6 bases). The CDR3 spans 14 residues. V lost 4 bases to trimming and J lost 4 bases, with 13 bases between them. Germline CDR1 reads LGHNA; CDR2 reads YSLEER. The CDR3 region has the DNA TGCGCCAGCAGCCCCGGGGGGGCTCCCTATGGCTACACCTTC. It encodes CASSPGGAPYGYTF.

This clonotype was seen a handful of times. The chain links TRBV6-5 to TRBJ1-1, with D perhaps TRBD1 (6 bases). The CDR3 runs 15 residues. The germline CDR1 and CDR2 sequences are MNHEY and SVGAGI. The V gene lost 4 bases and the J gene lost 3 bases, with 15 bases spanning the gap. CDR3 protein: CASSSGTWADTEAFF. CDR3 coding DNA: TGTGCCAGCAGTTCCGGGACATGGGCGGACACTGAAGCTTTCTTT.